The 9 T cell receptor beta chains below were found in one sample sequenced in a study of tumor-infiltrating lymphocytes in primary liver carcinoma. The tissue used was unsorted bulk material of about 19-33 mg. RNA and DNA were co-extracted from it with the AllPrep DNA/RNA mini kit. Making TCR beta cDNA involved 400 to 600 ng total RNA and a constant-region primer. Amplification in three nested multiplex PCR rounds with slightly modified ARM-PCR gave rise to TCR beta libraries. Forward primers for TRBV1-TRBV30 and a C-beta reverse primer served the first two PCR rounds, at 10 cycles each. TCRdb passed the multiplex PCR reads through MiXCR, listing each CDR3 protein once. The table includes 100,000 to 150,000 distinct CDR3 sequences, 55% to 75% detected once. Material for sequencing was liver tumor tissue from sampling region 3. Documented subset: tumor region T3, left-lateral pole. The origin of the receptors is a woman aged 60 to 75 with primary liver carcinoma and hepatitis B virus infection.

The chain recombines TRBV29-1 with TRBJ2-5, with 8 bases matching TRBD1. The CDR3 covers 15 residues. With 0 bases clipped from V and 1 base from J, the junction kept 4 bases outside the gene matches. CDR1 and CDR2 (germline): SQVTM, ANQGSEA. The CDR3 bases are TGCAGCGTTGAAGACCCAACAGGGGGCCAAGAGACCCAGTACTTC. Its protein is CSVEDPTGGQETQYF.

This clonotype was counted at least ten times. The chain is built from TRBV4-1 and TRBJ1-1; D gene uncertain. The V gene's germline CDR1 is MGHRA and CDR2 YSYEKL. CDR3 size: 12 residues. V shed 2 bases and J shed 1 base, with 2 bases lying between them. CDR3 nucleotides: TGCGCCAGCAGCCAACGGAACACTGAAGCTTTCTTT. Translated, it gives CASSQRNTEAFF.

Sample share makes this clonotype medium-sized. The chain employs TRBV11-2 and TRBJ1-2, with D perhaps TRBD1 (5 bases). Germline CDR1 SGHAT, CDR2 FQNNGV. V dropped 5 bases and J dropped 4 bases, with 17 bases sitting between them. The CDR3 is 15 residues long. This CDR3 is CASSRTSGQGYGYTF. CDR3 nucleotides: TGTGCCAGCAGCCGTACTTCGGGGCAGGGCTATGGCTACACCTTC. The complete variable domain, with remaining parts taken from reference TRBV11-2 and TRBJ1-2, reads EAGVAQSPRYKIIEKRQSVAFWCNPISGHATLYWYQQILGQGPKLLIQFQNNGVVDDSQLPKDRFSAERLKGVDSTLKIQPAKLEDSAVYLCASSRTSGQGYGYTFGSGTRLTVV.

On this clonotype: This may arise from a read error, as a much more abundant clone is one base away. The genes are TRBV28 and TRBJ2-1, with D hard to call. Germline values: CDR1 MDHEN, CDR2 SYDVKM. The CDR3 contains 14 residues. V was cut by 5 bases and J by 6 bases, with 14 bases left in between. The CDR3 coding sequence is TGTGCCAGCAGTCCACATCTAAGGTGCAATGAGCAGTTCTTC. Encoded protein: CASSPHLRCNEQFF.

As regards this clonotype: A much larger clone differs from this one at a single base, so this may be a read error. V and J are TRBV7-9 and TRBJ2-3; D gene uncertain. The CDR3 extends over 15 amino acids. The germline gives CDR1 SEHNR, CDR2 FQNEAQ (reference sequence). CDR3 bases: TGTACCAGCAGCTTGGATGGGCGAAGCACAGATACGCAGTATTTT. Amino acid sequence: CTSSLDGRSTDTQYF.

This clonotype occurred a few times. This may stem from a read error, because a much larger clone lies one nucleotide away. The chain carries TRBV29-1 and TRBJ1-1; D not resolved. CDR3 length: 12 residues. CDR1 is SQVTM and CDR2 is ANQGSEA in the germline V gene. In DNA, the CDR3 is TGCAGCGTTGAAGGGCAGAACACTGAAGTTTTCTTT. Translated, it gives CSVEGQNTEVFF. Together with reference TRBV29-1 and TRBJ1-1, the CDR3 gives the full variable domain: SAVISQKPSRDICQRGTSLTIQCQVDSQVTMMFWYRQQPGQSLTLIATANQGSEATYESGFVIDKFPISRPNLTFSTLTVSNMSPEDSSIYLCSVEGQNTEVFFGQGTRLTVV.

In DNA, the CDR3 is TGTGCCAGCTCACCACGACAGGGATTGAGTTACGACACAGATACGCAGTATTTT. Translated, it gives CASSPRQGLSYDTDTQYF. This chain links TRBV18 with TRBJ2-3, with TRBD1 matching over 7 bases. V lost 1 base, J lost 2 bases, and 12 bases stayed unmatched. This CDR3 is 18 amino acids long. Germline V gene data show CDR1 as KGHSH and CDR2 as LQKENI.

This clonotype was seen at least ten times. In DNA, the CDR3 is TGTGCCAGCAGCCCGGGGACAGACCAAAACATTCAGTACTTC. It is translated as CASSPGTDQNIQYF. V usage is TRBV5-4 and J usage is TRBJ2-4; 7 bases fit TRBD1. J gave up 5 bases and V 4 bases, and 6 bases lay outside the gene matches. This CDR3 has 14 amino acids. Germline V gives CDR1 SGHNT, CDR2 YYREEE (reference sequence).

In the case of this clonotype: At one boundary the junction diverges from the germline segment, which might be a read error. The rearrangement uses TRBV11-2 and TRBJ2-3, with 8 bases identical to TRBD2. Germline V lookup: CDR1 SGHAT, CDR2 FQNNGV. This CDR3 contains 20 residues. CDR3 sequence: CASSLRGIAGLRVRTDTQYF. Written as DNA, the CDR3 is TGTGCTAGCAGCTTAAGGGGCATAGCGGGATTGAGAGTCCGCACAGATACTCAGTATTTT.